This T cell receptor (beta chain) came from a study of cytomegalovirus exposure and HLA in healthy donors. Study-wide findings and caveats: In the roughly 120 validation repertoires, a later analysis found that first-cohort TCR clusters tended to co-occur. Most TCR sequences were seen very rarely across donors, but some public TCRs occurred in many.

Some clones are missing from TCRdb's copy, which holds only in-frame ones; the method was immunoSEQ multiplex PCR. Here the sample spans 250,000 to 400,000 clones, around 90% being singletons. On this clone: Its antigen is currently unknown.

V trimming: 2 bases; J trimming: 1 base; junction bases outside the gene matches: 10. Germline CDR1 and CDR2: MNHEY and SMNVEV (reference sequence). The CDR3 runs 17 residues. The TCR sequence derives from a man aged 25-45 years in good health and CMV-seronegative. The rearrangement links TRBV27 to TRBJ1-1; 7 bases agree with TRBD1. The sample was PBMCs. The CDR3 loop reads CASSLIPQQGTNTEAFF. The CDR3, as DNA: TGTGCCAGCAGTTTAATTCCCCAACAGGGGACGAACACTGAAGCTTTCTTT.